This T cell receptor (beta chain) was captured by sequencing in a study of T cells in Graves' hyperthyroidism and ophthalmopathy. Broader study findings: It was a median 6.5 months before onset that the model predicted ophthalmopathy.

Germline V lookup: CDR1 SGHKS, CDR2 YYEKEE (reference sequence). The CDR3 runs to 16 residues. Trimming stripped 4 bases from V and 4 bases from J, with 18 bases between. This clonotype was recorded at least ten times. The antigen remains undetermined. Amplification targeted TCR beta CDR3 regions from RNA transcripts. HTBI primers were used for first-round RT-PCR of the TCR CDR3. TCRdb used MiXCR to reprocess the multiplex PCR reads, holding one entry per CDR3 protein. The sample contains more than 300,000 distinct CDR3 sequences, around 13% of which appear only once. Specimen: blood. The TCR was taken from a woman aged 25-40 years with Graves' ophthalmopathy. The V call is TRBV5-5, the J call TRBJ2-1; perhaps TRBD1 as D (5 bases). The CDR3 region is CASSLRPRALYNEQFF. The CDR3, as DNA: TGTGCCAGCAGCCTCCGTCCCAGGGCCCTTTACAATGAGCAGTTCTTC.